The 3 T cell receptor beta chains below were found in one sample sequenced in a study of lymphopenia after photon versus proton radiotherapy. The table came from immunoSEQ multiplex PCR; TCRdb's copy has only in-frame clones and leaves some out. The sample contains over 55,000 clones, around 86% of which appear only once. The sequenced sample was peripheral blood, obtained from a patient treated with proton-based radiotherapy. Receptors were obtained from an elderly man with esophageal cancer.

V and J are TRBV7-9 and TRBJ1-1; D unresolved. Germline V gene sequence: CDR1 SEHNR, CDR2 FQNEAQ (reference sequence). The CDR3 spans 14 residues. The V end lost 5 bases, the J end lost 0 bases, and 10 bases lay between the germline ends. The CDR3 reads CASSPTRMNTEAFF. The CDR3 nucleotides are TGTGCCAGCAGCCCTACCCGTATGAACACTGAAGCTTTCTTT. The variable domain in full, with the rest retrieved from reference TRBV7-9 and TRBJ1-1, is DTGVSQNPRHKITKRGQNVTFRCDPISEHNRLYWYRQTLGQGPEFLTYFQNEAQLEKSRLLSDRFSAERPKGSFSTLEIQRTEQGDSAMYLCASSPTRMNTEAFFGQGTRLTVV.

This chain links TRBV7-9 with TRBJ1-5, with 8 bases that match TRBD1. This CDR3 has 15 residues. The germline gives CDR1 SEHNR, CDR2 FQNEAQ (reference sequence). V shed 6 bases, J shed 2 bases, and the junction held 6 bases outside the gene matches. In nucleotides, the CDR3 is TGTGCCAGCAGTGGATCGGACAGGGGCAATCAGCCCCAGCATTTT. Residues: CASSGSDRGNQPQHF.

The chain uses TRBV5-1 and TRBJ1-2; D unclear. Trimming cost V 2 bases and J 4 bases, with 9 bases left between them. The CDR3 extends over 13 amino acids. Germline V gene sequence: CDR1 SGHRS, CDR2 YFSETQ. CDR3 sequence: CASSFDRGYGYTF. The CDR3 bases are TGCGCCAGCAGCTTTGACCGGGGCTATGGCTACACCTTC.